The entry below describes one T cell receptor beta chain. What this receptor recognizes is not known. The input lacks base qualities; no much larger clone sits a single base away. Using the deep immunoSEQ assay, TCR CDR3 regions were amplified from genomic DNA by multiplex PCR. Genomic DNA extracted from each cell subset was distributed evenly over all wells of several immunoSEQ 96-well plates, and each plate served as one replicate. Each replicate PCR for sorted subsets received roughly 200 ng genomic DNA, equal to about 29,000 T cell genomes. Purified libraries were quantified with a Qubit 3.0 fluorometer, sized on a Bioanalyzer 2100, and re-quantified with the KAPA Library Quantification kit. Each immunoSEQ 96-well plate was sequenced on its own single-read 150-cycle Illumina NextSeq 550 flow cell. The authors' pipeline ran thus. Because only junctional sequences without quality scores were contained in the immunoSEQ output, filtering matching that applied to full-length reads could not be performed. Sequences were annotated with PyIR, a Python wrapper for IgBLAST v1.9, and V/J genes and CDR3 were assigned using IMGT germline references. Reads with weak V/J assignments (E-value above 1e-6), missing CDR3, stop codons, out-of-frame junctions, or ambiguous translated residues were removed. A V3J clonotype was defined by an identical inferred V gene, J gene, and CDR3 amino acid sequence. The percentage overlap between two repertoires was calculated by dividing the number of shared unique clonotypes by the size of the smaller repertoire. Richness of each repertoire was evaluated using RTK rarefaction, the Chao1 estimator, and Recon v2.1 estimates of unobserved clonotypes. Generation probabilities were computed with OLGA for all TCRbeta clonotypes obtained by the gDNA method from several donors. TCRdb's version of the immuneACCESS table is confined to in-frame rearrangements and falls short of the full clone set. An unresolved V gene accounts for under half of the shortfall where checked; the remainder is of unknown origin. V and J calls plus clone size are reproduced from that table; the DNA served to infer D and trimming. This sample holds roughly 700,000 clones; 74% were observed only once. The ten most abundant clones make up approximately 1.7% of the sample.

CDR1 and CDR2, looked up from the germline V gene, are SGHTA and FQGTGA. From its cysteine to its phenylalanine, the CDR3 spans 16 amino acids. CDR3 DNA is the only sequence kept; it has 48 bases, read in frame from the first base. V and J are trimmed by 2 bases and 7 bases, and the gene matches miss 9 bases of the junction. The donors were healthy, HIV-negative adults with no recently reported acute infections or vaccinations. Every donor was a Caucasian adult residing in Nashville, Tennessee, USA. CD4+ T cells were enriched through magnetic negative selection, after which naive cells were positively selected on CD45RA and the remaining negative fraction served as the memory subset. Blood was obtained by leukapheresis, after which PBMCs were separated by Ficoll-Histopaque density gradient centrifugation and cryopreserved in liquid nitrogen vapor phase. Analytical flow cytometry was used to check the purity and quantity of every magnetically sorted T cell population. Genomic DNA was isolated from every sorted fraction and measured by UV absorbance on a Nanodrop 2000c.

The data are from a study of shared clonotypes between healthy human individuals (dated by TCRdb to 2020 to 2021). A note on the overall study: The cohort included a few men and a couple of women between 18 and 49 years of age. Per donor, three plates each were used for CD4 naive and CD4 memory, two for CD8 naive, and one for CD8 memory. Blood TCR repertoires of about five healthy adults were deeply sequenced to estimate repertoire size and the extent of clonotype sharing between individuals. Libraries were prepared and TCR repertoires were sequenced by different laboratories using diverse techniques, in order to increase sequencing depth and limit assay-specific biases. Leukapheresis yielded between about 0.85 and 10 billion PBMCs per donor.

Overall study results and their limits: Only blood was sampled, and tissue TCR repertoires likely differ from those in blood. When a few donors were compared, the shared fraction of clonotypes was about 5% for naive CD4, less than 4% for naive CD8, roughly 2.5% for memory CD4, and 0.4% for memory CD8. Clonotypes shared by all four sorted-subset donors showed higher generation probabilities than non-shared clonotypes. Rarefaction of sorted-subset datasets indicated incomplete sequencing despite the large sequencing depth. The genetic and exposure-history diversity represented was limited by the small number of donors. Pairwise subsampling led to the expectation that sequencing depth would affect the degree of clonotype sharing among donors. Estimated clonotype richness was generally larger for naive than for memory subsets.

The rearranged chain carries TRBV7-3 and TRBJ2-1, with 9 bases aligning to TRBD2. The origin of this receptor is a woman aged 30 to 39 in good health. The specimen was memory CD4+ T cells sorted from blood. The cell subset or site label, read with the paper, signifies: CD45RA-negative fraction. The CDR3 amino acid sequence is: CASSLGVGSGRNEQFF. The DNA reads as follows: TGTGCCAGCAGCTTAGGTGTCGGGAGCGGGAGGAATGAGCAGTTCTTC.